This note documents a single TCR beta chain sequence. What it binds is not known. The source of the sample is a study of T cells after posttransplantation cyclophosphamide. This table comes from immunoSEQ multiplex PCR, and its TCRdb copy is limited to in-frame clones, with some not included. The sample includes about 19,000 clones, 75% to 90% of them seen just once. Germline V gene lookup returns CDR1 MNHEY and CDR2 SVGAGI. The CDR3 totals 15 residues. The V end was cut by 2 bases, the J end by 2 bases, with 12 bases between. A marrow graft followed busulfan-fludarabine conditioning, with cyclophosphamide on days +3 and +4. Findings of the study overall: After PTCy, TRB diversity resembled that of CNI/methotrexate controls. Later post-transplant blood repertoires were often dominated by donor CD8+ memory clones. Skin or GI-infiltrating T cells shared few TRB sequences with blood.

The receptor was isolated from a female patient aged 40 to 50 who received an allogeneic stem cell transplant from a related donor, was CMV-positive, and had no GVHD. Some T cells may originate from the graft donor. The gene calls are TRBV6-5 and TRBJ1-2, with D maybe TRBD1 (6 bases). The source material was PBMCs, sampled after allogeneic stem cell transplant with posttransplant cyclophosphamide. The CDR3 coding sequence is TGTGCCAGCAGTTACGTGGGGGGGCGAAACTATGGCTACACCTTC. Amino acid sequence: CASSYVGGRNYGYTF.